The sequence of this T cell receptor beta chain was determined in a study of identifying expanded T cells in peripheral blood. Germline V CDR1 and CDR2: MNHEY, SVGAGI. With 2 bases removed from V and 7 bases from J, the gap between germline ends came to 17 bases. The CDR3 contains 15 residues. This clone was counted once. Sequencing was performed with immunoSEQ multiplex PCR; in TCRdb, only in-frame clones are kept and a portion is missing. The data hold some 78,000 clones, with roughly 91% observed a single time. This clonotype was obtained from a person aged 18 to 75 in good health. The rearrangement joins TRBV6-5 to TRBJ1-2, with unresolved D. Sequencing was performed on blood. The CDR3 sequence: CASSYNGGLSAGYTF. CDR3 nucleotide sequence: TGTGCCAGCAGTTACAATGGCGGGCTGTCAGCTGGCTACACCTTC.